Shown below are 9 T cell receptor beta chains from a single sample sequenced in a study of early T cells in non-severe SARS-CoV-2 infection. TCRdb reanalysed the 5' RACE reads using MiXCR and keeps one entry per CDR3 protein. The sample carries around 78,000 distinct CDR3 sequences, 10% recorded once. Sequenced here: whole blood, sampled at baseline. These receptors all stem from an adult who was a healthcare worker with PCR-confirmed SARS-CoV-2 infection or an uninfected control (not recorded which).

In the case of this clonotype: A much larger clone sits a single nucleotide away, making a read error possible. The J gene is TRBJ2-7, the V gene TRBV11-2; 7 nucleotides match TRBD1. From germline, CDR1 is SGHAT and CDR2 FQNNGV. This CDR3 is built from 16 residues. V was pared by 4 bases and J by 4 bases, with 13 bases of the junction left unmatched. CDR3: CASSSIGTANVYEQYF. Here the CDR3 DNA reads TGTGCCAGCAGCTCCATCGGGACAGCCAACGTGTACGAGCAGTACTTC.

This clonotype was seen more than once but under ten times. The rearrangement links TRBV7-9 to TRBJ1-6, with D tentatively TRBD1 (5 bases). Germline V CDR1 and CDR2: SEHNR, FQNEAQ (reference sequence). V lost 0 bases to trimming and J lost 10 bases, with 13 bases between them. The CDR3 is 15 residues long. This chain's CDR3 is CASSLARGATSPLHF. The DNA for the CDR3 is TGTGCCAGCAGCTTAGCACGCGGGGCGACCTCACCCCTCCACTTT.

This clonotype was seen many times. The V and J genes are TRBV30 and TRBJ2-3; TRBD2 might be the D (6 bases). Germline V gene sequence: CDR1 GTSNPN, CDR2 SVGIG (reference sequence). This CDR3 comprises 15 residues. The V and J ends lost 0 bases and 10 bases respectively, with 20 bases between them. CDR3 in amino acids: CAWSVGELAPLPQYF. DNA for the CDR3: TGTGCCTGGAGTGTAGGTGAACTAGCACCCCTTCCGCAGTATTTT.

The CDR3 region is CATSTAGNQPQHF. The CDR3 DNA is TGTGCCACCTCAACCGCGGGCAATCAGCCCCAGCATTTT. The chain links TRBV7-9 to TRBJ1-5; D unclear. From germline, CDR1 is SEHNR and CDR2 FQNEAQ (reference sequence). The CDR3 is made up of 13 amino acids. Trimming took 10 bases from V and 2 from J, leaving 12 bases between them.

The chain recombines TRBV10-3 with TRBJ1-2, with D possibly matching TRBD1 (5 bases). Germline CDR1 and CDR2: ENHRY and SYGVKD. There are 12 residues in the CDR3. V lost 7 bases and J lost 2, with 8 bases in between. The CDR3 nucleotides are TGTGCCATCACCGACAGAAACTATGGCTACACCTTC. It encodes CAITDRNYGYTF.

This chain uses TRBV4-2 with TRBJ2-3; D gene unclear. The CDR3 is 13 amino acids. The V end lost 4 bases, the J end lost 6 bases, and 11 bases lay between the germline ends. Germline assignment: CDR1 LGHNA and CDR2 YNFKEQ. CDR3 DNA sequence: TGTGCCAGCAGCCCCAAGTTGCCCGATACGCAGTATTTT. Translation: CASSPKLPDTQYF.

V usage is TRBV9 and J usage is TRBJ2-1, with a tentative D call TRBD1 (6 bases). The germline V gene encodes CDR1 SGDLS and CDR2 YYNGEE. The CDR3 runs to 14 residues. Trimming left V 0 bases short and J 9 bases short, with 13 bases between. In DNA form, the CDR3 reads TGTGCCAGCAGCGTAGCTCACAGGGATAGTGAGCAGTTCTTC. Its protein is CASSVAHRDSEQFF. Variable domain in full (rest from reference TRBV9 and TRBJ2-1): DSGVTQTPKHLITATGQRVTLRCSPRSGDLSVYWYQQSLDQGLQFLIQYYNGEERAKGNILERFSAQQFPDLHSELNLSSLELGDSALYFCASSVAHRDSEQFFGPGTRLTVL.

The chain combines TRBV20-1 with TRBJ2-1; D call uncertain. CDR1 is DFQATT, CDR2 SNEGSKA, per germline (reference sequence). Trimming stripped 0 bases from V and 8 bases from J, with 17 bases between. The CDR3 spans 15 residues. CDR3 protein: CSARDLTAPGHEQFF. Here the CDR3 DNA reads TGCAGTGCTAGAGATCTCACGGCCCCTGGCCATGAGCAGTTCTTC.

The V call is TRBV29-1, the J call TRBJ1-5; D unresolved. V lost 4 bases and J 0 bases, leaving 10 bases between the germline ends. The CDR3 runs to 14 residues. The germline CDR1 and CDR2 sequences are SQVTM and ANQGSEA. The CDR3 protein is CSVGFGVSNQPQHF. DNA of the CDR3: TGCAGCGTTGGGTTCGGGGTTAGCAATCAGCCCCAGCATTTT.